This entry concerns a single T cell receptor beta chain. TCRdb redid the calling of the PCR reads with MiXCR, one entry per CDR3 protein. Of about 15,000 distinct CDR3 sequences in the sample, around 50% were seen once. Germline loops: CDR1 SGHTA, CDR2 FQGNSA. Trimming removed 2 bases from V and 2 bases from J, with 4 bases in between. The CDR3 runs to 14 residues. The data were obtained in a study of tumor-infiltrating lymphocytes in oesophageal squamous cell carcinoma. The receptor was isolated from a male donor with esophageal squamous cell carcinoma. The genes are TRBV7-2 and TRBJ2-6; no firm D call. What was sequenced was esophageal tumor tissue. The CDR3 loop is CASSLIAGANVLTF. In DNA form, the CDR3 reads TGTGCCAGCAGCTTAATCGCTGGGGCCAACGTCCTGACTTTC.